Detailed here is one T cell receptor beta chain. One end of the junction fails to match germline, which may point to a read error. In the original processing: For nucleated cells, counts were estimated from reference gene primer amplification. Clones were read by immunoSEQ multiplex PCR, and TCRdb kept only the in-frame ones, dropping some. V, J and clone size derive from that table, while D and trimming were established from the DNA sequence. The sample carries some 270,000 clones, about 89% recorded once. CDR1 is MNHEY, CDR2 SVGEGT, per germline. This CDR3 contains 12 residues. The data derive from a study of blood T cell repertoires in COVID-19. Overall study: There were acute and convalescent COVID-19 samples, and they came from the United States, Italy and Spain.

Source material: peripheral blood. The clonotype was recovered from a man younger than 45 with acute or convalescent COVID-19. The rearrangement joins TRBV6-2 or TRBV6-3 to TRBJ1-1, with 7 bases lining up with TRBD1. In DNA form, the CDR3 reads TGTGCCAGCAGTAACTCTCAGGGGGGAGCTTTCTTT. Its protein is CASSNSQGGAFF.